These T cell receptor beta chains were read from a single sample in a study of T cells in Graves' hyperthyroidism and ophthalmopathy. From the multiplex PCR reads, TCRdb called clonotypes with MiXCR, one entry per CDR3 protein. The sample lists 300,000 to 450,000 distinct CDR3 sequences; about 18% were seen once. Sequencing used blood. The receptors shown here come from a man aged 18 to 29 with Graves' ophthalmopathy. The CDR3 runs from the conserved cysteine through the conserved F or W. D genes are given only for firm matches. Size is omitted from some rows. Given values are once, few, many or a class for expanded clones.

j_call: TRBJ1-1
v_call: TRBV5-1
clone_size: many
d_call: -
cdr3_nt: TGCGCCAGCACCGGAAACTCAGGGAACACTGAAGCTTTCTTT
cdr3_aa: CASTGNSGNTEAFF

j_call: TRBJ1-3
v_call: TRBV25-1
clone_size: few
d_call: -
cdr3_nt: TGTGCCAGCAGTGTCCAAGGAGCAGGTCTACGAAACACCATATATTTT
cdr3_aa: CASSVQGAGLRNTIYF

j_call: TRBJ2-5
v_call: TRBV5-6
clone_size: many
d_call: -
cdr3_nt: TGTGCCAGCAGCTCAGCCTCCAGAGAGACCCAGTACTTC
cdr3_aa: CASSSASRETQYF

j_call: TRBJ2-1
v_call: TRBV20-1
clone_size: few
d_call: -
cdr3_nt: TGCAGTGCTAGAGAAGGGTGGGGCTCCTACAATGAGCAGTTCTTC
cdr3_aa: CSAREGWGSYNEQFF

j_call: TRBJ1-4
v_call: TRBV11-2
clone_size: -
d_call: -
cdr3_nt: TGCGCCAGCAGCCACCCCTCCCGCAATGAAAAACTGTTTTTT
cdr3_aa: CASSHPSRNEKLFF

j_call: TRBJ2-3
v_call: TRBV7-9
clone_size: few
d_call: -
cdr3_nt: TGTGCCAGCAGCCCAAAAAGCACAGATACGCAGTATTTT
cdr3_aa: CASSPKSTDTQYF

j_call: TRBJ1-1
v_call: TRBV11-2
clone_size: many
d_call: -
cdr3_nt: TGTGCCAGCAGCTTGTCGAGGGGCGCACACACTGAAGCTTTCTTT
cdr3_aa: CASSLSRGAHTEAFF

j_call: TRBJ1-2
v_call: TRBV4-2
clone_size: few
d_call: -
cdr3_nt: TGTGCCAGCAGCCAAGATTTACAGAAACTCTATGGCTACACCTTC
cdr3_aa: CASSQDLQKLYGYTF

j_call: TRBJ2-2
v_call: TRBV28
clone_size: few
d_call: TRBD2
cdr3_nt: TGTGCCAGCACCTCGCGGGGGACCTTCACCGGGGAGCTGTTTTTT
cdr3_aa: CASTSRGTFTGELFF

j_call: TRBJ1-1
v_call: TRBV20-1
clone_size: many
d_call: TRBD1
cdr3_nt: TGCAGTGCTTACGGACAGGGGAAAACTGAAGCTTTCTTT
cdr3_aa: CSAYGQGKTEAFF

j_call: TRBJ1-1
v_call: TRBV6-1
clone_size: once
d_call: TRBD1
cdr3_nt: TGTGCCAGCAGCCTAGTACAGGGGGCGCGCACTGAAGCTTTCTTT
cdr3_aa: CASSLVQGARTEAFF

j_call: TRBJ2-3
v_call: TRBV19
clone_size: -
d_call: -
cdr3_nt: TGTGCCAGTAGTATAAGTTTCCAAGATACGCAGTATTTT
cdr3_aa: CASSISFQDTQYF

j_call: TRBJ2-4
v_call: TRBV11-2
clone_size: many
d_call: -
cdr3_nt: TGTGCCAGCAGCGCCCCGGTGGGGCTGCGCATTCAGTACTTC
cdr3_aa: CASSAPVGLRIQYF

j_call: TRBJ2-2
v_call: TRBV19
clone_size: -
d_call: TRBD1
cdr3_nt: TGTGCCAGTAGTATAGTCTCGGGCAGGGGGCGCGCCGGGGAGCTGTTTTTT
cdr3_aa: CASSIVSGRGRAGELFF

j_call: TRBJ1-4
v_call: TRBV3-1
clone_size: many
d_call: TRBD1
cdr3_nt: TGTGCCAGCAGCCGGACAGGGGTAGAGGAAAAACTGTTTTTT
cdr3_aa: CASSRTGVEEKLFF

j_call: TRBJ1-5
v_call: TRBV11-2
clone_size: many
d_call: -
cdr3_nt: TGTGCCAGCAGCTTAGTCTGGGGAGAAGGCAATCAGCCCCAGCATTTT
cdr3_aa: CASSLVWGEGNQPQHF

j_call: TRBJ1-2
v_call: TRBV2
clone_size: many
d_call: TRBD1
cdr3_nt: TGTGCCAGCAGTTCAGGGGGCTATGGCTACACCTTC
cdr3_aa: CASSSGGYGYTF

j_call: TRBJ2-5
v_call: TRBV7-3
clone_size: -
d_call: TRBD2
cdr3_nt: TGTGCCAGCAGCGAAACCGGGACTAGCGGGCGGGGGGTGGAGACCCAGTACTTC
cdr3_aa: CASSETGTSGRGVETQYF

j_call: TRBJ2-7
v_call: TRBV4-1
clone_size: -
d_call: TRBD1
cdr3_nt: TGCGCCAGCAGCCAAGGGGGACAGGGGTACGAGCAGTACTTC
cdr3_aa: CASSQGGQGYEQYF

j_call: TRBJ2-7
v_call: TRBV7-9
clone_size: many
d_call: -
cdr3_nt: TGTGCCAGCAGTTTAACCCCATGGGGAGGGGGCTACGAGCAGTACTTC
cdr3_aa: CASSLTPWGGGYEQYF

j_call: TRBJ1-2
v_call: TRBV13
clone_size: many
d_call: -
cdr3_nt: TGTGCCAGCAGTCCCTCCCCGGGTGGCTACACCTTC
cdr3_aa: CASSPSPGGYTF

j_call: TRBJ1-4
v_call: TRBV7-8
clone_size: many
d_call: -
cdr3_nt: TGTGCCAGCAGCTTCCGCCAGGGGGAAAAACTGTTTTTT
cdr3_aa: CASSFRQGEKLFF

j_call: TRBJ2-7
v_call: TRBV9
clone_size: many
d_call: TRBD1
cdr3_nt: TGTGCCAGCAGCGTGGACCAGGGGGCTGGCTACGAGCAGTACTTC
cdr3_aa: CASSVDQGAGYEQYF

j_call: TRBJ1-5
v_call: TRBV6-2/TRBV6-3
clone_size: many
d_call: -
cdr3_nt: TGTGCCAGCACTAAAGAGGCAGTCCGCAATCAGCCCCAGCATTTT
cdr3_aa: CASTKEAVRNQPQHF

j_call: TRBJ2-3
v_call: TRBV7-3
clone_size: many
d_call: TRBD1
cdr3_nt: TGTGCCAGCAGCCCCGCAGAGGGGGCTTTCGTGACGCAGTATTTT
cdr3_aa: CASSPAEGAFVTQYF

j_call: TRBJ2-1
v_call: TRBV7-9
clone_size: few
d_call: -
cdr3_nt: TGTGCCAGCAGTTCATCGATCCCCTACAATGAGCAGTTCTTC
cdr3_aa: CASSSSIPYNEQFF

j_call: TRBJ1-6
v_call: TRBV10-3
clone_size: few
d_call: -
cdr3_nt: TGTGCCATCAGTGAGGTTCTCGAGTGGCCCTATAATTCACCCCTCCACTTT
cdr3_aa: CAISEVLEWPYNSPLHF

j_call: TRBJ2-1
v_call: TRBV7-9
clone_size: -
d_call: TRBD2
cdr3_nt: TGTGCCAGCAGTCGGGACTCTAGCGGGGGGGGGGGGGGTGAGCAGTTCTTC
cdr3_aa: CASSRDSSGGGGGEQFF

j_call: TRBJ1-2
v_call: TRBV6-6
clone_size: -
d_call: -
cdr3_nt: TGTGCCAGCAGTTACTCAACGGCAACCAACTATGGCTACACCTTC
cdr3_aa: CASSYSTATNYGYTF

j_call: TRBJ2-2
v_call: TRBV6-1
clone_size: many
d_call: TRBD1
cdr3_nt: TGTGCCAGCAGTCGGACAGGGGGCTCCGGGGAGCTGTTTTTT
cdr3_aa: CASSRTGGSGELFF

j_call: TRBJ2-1
v_call: TRBV4-1
clone_size: few
d_call: -
cdr3_nt: TGCGCCAGCAGAGGGGTCGGATCTTCGGGTGAGCAGTTCTTC
cdr3_aa: CASRGVGSSGEQFF

j_call: TRBJ1-6
v_call: TRBV10-3
clone_size: few
d_call: -
cdr3_nt: TGTGCCATCAGTGAACAGGGCCATAATTCACCCCTCCACTTT
cdr3_aa: CAISEQGHNSPLHF

j_call: TRBJ1-1
v_call: TRBV4-2
clone_size: -
d_call: -
cdr3_nt: TGTGCCAGCAGCCAAGATACGGGATCAGACACTGAAGCTTTCTTT
cdr3_aa: CASSQDTGSDTEAFF

j_call: TRBJ1-1
v_call: TRBV20-1
clone_size: many
d_call: -
cdr3_nt: TGCAGTGCTAGCGCCGCGGGGCCGAACACTGAAGCTTTCTTT
cdr3_aa: CSASAAGPNTEAFF

j_call: TRBJ1-5
v_call: TRBV7-9
clone_size: many
d_call: TRBD1
cdr3_nt: TGTGCCAGCAGCTCCTGGGGACAGGGGGTGGATCAGCCCCAGCATTTT
cdr3_aa: CASSSWGQGVDQPQHF

j_call: TRBJ2-3
v_call: TRBV12-3/TRBV12-4
clone_size: many
d_call: TRBD1
cdr3_nt: TGTGCCAGCAGATCGACAGGGATAGGGGCAGATACGCAGTATTTT
cdr3_aa: CASRSTGIGADTQYF

j_call: TRBJ2-5
v_call: TRBV7-9
clone_size: many
d_call: -
cdr3_nt: TGTGCCAGCAGCCTTGTTTTCCAAGAGACCCAGTACTTC
cdr3_aa: CASSLVFQETQYF

j_call: TRBJ2-3
v_call: TRBV3-1
clone_size: few
d_call: -
cdr3_nt: TGTGCCAGCAGCCCCCGCACTCTACTCACAGATACGCAGTATTTT
cdr3_aa: CASSPRTLLTDTQYF

j_call: TRBJ2-6
v_call: TRBV3-1
clone_size: few
d_call: -
cdr3_nt: TGTGCCAGCAGCCAAGAGGACTGGGCTGGGGCCAACGTCCTGACTTTC
cdr3_aa: CASSQEDWAGANVLTF

j_call: TRBJ2-7
v_call: TRBV7-9
clone_size: many
d_call: -
cdr3_nt: TGTGCCAGCAGCCGGAGGGGGCAAGACGAGCAGTACTTC
cdr3_aa: CASSRRGQDEQYF

j_call: TRBJ2-5
v_call: TRBV5-5
clone_size: many
d_call: -
cdr3_nt: TGTGCCAGCAGCTTGGGAGGGGTGGACTACCATTGGGGGGAGACCCAGTACTTC
cdr3_aa: CASSLGGVDYHWGETQYF

j_call: TRBJ2-1
v_call: TRBV12-3/TRBV12-4
clone_size: many
d_call: -
cdr3_nt: TGTGCCAGCAGTCCTTGGACTAAGGCGGGGTTTTCCAATGAGCAGTTCTTC
cdr3_aa: CASSPWTKAGFSNEQFF

j_call: TRBJ2-7
v_call: TRBV29-1
clone_size: few
d_call: -
cdr3_nt: TGCAGCGTTGAACCGGCAGACTTTCCCTACGAGCAGTACTTC
cdr3_aa: CSVEPADFPYEQYF

j_call: TRBJ2-7
v_call: TRBV20-1
clone_size: many
d_call: TRBD1
cdr3_nt: TGCAGTGCCCTACGCATAGGGGGCAGATACGAGCAGTACTTC
cdr3_aa: CSALRIGGRYEQYF

j_call: TRBJ1-1
v_call: TRBV19
clone_size: few
d_call: -
cdr3_nt: TGTGCCAGTAGGGTCTGGGGAGGACAGTGGAACACTGAAGCTTTCTTT
cdr3_aa: CASRVWGGQWNTEAFF

j_call: TRBJ1-2
v_call: TRBV7-9
clone_size: -
d_call: -
cdr3_nt: TGTGCCAGCAGCTTAGCCGACATCTACTATGGCTACATCTTC
cdr3_aa: CASSLADIYYGYIF

j_call: TRBJ1-1
v_call: TRBV7-6
clone_size: -
d_call: -
cdr3_nt: TGTGCCAGCAGCTTAGATCCAACCCTTCGGTTGACCTATATGAACACTGAAGCTTTCTTT
cdr3_aa: CASSLDPTLRLTYMNTEAFF

j_call: TRBJ2-3
v_call: TRBV19
clone_size: -
d_call: TRBD1
cdr3_nt: TGTGCCAGTAGTAACCGGGACAGGGGTTGGACAGATACGCAGTATTTT
cdr3_aa: CASSNRDRGWTDTQYF

j_call: TRBJ2-7
v_call: TRBV12-3/TRBV12-4
clone_size: -
d_call: -
cdr3_nt: TGTGCCAGCAGTTCCGTGGCGTACGAGCAGTACTTC
cdr3_aa: CASSSVAYEQYF

j_call: TRBJ1-1
v_call: TRBV18
clone_size: few
d_call: -
cdr3_nt: TGTGCCAGCCGGGGAGGGGCGAACACTGAAGCTTTCTTT
cdr3_aa: CASRGGANTEAFF

j_call: TRBJ1-1
v_call: TRBV5-8
clone_size: many
d_call: -
cdr3_nt: TGTGCCAGCAGCCTACATGGGGCGGCTGACACTGAAGCTTTCTTT
cdr3_aa: CASSLHGAADTEAFF

j_call: TRBJ2-1
v_call: TRBV6-1
clone_size: few
d_call: TRBD2
cdr3_nt: TGTGCCAGCAGTGGGATAGCGGGGGCCTACAATGAGCAGTTCTTC
cdr3_aa: CASSGIAGAYNEQFF

j_call: TRBJ2-7
v_call: TRBV2
clone_size: many
d_call: TRBD1
cdr3_nt: TGTGCCAGCAATCAACAGGGGGCCGGGGACGAGCAGTACTTC
cdr3_aa: CASNQQGAGDEQYF

j_call: TRBJ2-2
v_call: TRBV3-1
clone_size: few
d_call: -
cdr3_nt: TGTGCCAGCAGCCAATGGTCAGGGAACACCGGGGAGCTGTTTTTT
cdr3_aa: CASSQWSGNTGELFF

j_call: TRBJ1-1
v_call: TRBV19
clone_size: -
d_call: TRBD1
cdr3_nt: TGTGCCAGTAGTGAGAACAGGGGCGTCCACACTGAAGCTTTCTTT
cdr3_aa: CASSENRGVHTEAFF

j_call: TRBJ1-6
v_call: TRBV6-1
clone_size: many
d_call: -
cdr3_nt: TGTGCCAGCAGTGAAATGGGGGCGGGTAATTCACCCCTCCACTTT
cdr3_aa: CASSEMGAGNSPLHF

j_call: TRBJ1-1
v_call: TRBV29-1
clone_size: many
d_call: TRBD1
cdr3_nt: TGCAGCGTTGAGGGACAGGGTTTCACTGAAGCTTTCTTT
cdr3_aa: CSVEGQGFTEAFF

j_call: TRBJ2-5
v_call: TRBV28
clone_size: many
d_call: TRBD2
cdr3_nt: TGTGCCAGCAGTCAATTCTCAGCGGGGGGGCGAGAGACCCAGTACTTC
cdr3_aa: CASSQFSAGGRETQYF

j_call: TRBJ2-3
v_call: TRBV12-5
clone_size: -
d_call: TRBD1
cdr3_nt: TGTACTAGTGGTTTACAGGGGGGAGATACGCAGTATTTT
cdr3_aa: CTSGLQGGDTQYF

j_call: TRBJ1-6
v_call: TRBV3-1
clone_size: many
d_call: -
cdr3_nt: TGTGCCAGCAGCCAAGATTACGGTCTGTCACCCCTCCACTTT
cdr3_aa: CASSQDYGLSPLHF